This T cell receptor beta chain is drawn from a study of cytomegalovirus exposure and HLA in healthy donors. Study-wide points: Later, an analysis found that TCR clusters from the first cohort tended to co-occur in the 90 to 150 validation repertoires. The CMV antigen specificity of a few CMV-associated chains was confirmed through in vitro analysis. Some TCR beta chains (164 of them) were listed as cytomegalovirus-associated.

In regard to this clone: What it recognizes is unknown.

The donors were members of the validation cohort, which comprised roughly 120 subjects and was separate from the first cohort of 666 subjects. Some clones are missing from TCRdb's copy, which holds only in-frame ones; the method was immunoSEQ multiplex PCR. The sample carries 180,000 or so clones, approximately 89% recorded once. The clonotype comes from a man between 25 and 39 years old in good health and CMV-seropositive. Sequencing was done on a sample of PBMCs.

The CDR3 spells CASSRDLVETQYF. The DNA of the CDR3 is TGTGCCAGCAGTCGGGATTTGGTAGAGACCCAGTACTTC. J is TRBJ2-5 and V is TRBV25-1; a possible D gene is TRBD2 (5 bases). Germline V CDR1 and CDR2: MGHDK, SYGVNS. The CDR3 has 13 residues. V was clipped by 5 bases and J by 4 bases, with 11 bases between them.